This TCR beta chain emerged from a study of somatic mutations in cytotoxic T cells in rheumatoid arthritis. Study overall: Flow-sorting brought some V beta antibody-stained T-cell populations to nearly 100% purity, V beta1+ cells sequenced for TCRB among them.

Data came from immunoSEQ multiplex PCR; TCRdb stores just in-frame clones and leaves some out. The sample records 15,000 to 20,000 clones, over 65% being singletons. Overall study results and limits: More than 20% of CD8+ cells belonged to the largest clone in about an eighth of the 65 patients.

The V and J ends lost 2 bases and 2 bases respectively, with 9 bases between them. The CDR3 totals 14 residues. In germline, CDR1 is SGHDT, CDR2 YYEEEE. For this clone: Antigen: not known.

V usage is TRBV5-6 and J usage is TRBJ2-3; D is unclear. The sequence was obtained from a man between 60 and 75 years old in good health. The sequenced sample was CD8+ T cells sorted from blood. The CDR3, as DNA: TGTGCCAGCAGCTTTCGCGTTTTCACAGATACGCAGTATTTT. This translates into CASSFRVFTDTQYF.